This TCR beta chain came from a study of monozygotic twins with inflammatory bowel disease. CDR1 is MGHDK and CDR2 is SYGVNS in the germline V gene. This CDR3 contains 16 residues. TCRdb reprocessed the 5' RACE reads, with one entry per CDR3 protein and no DNA. The ten most abundant clones cover approximately 2.3% of a sample with approximately 400,000 distinct CDR3 sequences. The sequence came from a human donor with ulcerative colitis or Crohn's disease, or a healthy co-twin of an affected twin (not recorded which). The chain combines TRBV25-1 with TRBJ1-1. Sequencing was carried out using blood. Here the CDR3 reads CASARESGLRSTEAFF.